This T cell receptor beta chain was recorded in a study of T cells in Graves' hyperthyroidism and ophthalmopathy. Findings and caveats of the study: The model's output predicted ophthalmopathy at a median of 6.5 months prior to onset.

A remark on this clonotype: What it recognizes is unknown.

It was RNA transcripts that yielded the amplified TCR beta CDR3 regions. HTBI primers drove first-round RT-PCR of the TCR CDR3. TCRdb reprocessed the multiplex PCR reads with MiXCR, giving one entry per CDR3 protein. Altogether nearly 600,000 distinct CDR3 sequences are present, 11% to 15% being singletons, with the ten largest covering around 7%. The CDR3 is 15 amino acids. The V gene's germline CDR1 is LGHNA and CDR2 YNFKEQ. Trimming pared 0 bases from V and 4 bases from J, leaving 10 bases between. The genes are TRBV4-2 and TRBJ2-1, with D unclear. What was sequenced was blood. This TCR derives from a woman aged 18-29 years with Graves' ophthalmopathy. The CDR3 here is CASSQERRRYNEQFF. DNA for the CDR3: TGTGCCAGCAGCCAAGAACGGCGGAGATACAATGAGCAGTTCTTC.